This entry concerns a single T cell receptor beta chain. Its antigen is currently unknown. The germline CDR1 and CDR2 sequences are SEHNR and FQNEAQ (reference sequence). This CDR3 has 16 residues. The trim removed 5 bases at V and 5 bases at J, leaving 11 bases unmatched. Using immunoSEQ multiplex PCR, the repertoire was profiled, and TCRdb retains in-frame clones only, with some absent. The data contain approximately 2,300,000 clones, just under 95% of them singletons. This sample stems from a study of shared clonotypes between healthy human individuals. Study conclusions and caveats: What limited the represented genetic and exposure-history diversity was the small number of donors.

This chain connects TRBV7-9 to TRBJ2-2, with 7 positions matching TRBD1. The receptor's source is a man between 18 and 29 years old in good health. Some clones in this sample may be carry-over from other donors' samples. Sample: naive CD4+ T cells from PBMCs. As for subset: CD45RA+ positively selected. The CDR3 bases are TGTGCCAGCAGCCCGATCCCGGGACAGCAGACCGGGGAGCTGTTTTTT. This gives the protein CASSPIPGQQTGELFF.